This TCR beta chain is from a study of blood T cell repertoires in COVID-19. Study-wide background: The United States, Italy and Spain provided the acute and convalescent COVID-19 samples. In each case, the material was cDNA or gDNA derived from T cells, B-cell-depleted T cells, or PBMCs.

Germline loops: CDR1 LGHDT, CDR2 YNNKEL (reference sequence). Trimming took off 1 base at V and 12 bases at J, with 17 bases between the two ends. The CDR3 spans 14 residues. How the authors handled the data: From reference gene primer amplification, estimates of nucleated cell counts were derived. Using immunoSEQ multiplex PCR, the repertoire was profiled, and TCRdb retains in-frame clones only, with some absent. V, J and clone size were drawn from that table, and D and trimming were deduced from the DNA. The sample includes over 110,000 clones, about 80% of them seen just once. V is TRBV3-1 (or the pseudogene TRBV3-2) and J is TRBJ2-3; D gene ambiguous. The clonotype originates from a man between 65 and 85 years old who had recovered from COVID-19. The material sequenced was peripheral blood. CDR3 region: CASSQGPAGERQYF. The CDR3 region has the DNA TGTGCCAGCAGCCAAGGACCGGCCGGAGAACGACAGTATTTT.